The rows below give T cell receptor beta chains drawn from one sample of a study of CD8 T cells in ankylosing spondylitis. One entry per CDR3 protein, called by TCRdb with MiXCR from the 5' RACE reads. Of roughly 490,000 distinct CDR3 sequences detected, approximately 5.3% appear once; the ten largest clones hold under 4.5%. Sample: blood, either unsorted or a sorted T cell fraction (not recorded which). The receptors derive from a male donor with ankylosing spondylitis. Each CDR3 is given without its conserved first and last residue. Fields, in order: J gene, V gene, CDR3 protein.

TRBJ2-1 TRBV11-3 ASSFGGSQYNEQF
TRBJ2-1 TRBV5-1 ASSFSLAGGAGEQF
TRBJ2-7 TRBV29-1 SVGERKGLKQY
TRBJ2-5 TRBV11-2 ASSPRTSGRLQETQY
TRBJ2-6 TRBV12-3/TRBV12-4 ASTRSGANVLT
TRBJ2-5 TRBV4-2 ASSRRREQETQY
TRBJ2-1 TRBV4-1 ASSQGTSRYNEQF
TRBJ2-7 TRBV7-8 ASSLDREIPYEQY
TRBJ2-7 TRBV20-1 SAWHRGAYEQY
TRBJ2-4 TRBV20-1 SALLGDAKNIQY
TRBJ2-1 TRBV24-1 ATSDLPSWLAGEGEQF
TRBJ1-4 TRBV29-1 SVERAGDEKLF
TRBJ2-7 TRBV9 ASSVAGTSSYEQY
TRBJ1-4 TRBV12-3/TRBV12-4 ASSLVGRLNEKLF
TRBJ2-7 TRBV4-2 ASSLDRDEQY
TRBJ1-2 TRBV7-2 ASSKQGGYGYT
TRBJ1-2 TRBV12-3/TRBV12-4 ASRGDRGLGGYT
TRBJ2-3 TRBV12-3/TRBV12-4 ASSFLGPPTDTQY
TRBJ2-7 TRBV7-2 ASSPSRLAILSYEQY
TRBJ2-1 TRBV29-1 SVVWEAGHHYNEQF
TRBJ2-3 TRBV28 ASSLFASDTQY
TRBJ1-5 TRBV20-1 SARDQGRSNQPQH
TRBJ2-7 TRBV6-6 ASSYLTGTYEQY
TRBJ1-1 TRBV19 ASRGPRDTEAF
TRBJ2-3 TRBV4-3 ASSPRRPGVAQY
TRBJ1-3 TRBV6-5 ASMGSGNTIY
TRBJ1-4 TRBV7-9 ASSLVGDREKLF
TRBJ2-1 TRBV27 ASNPRQGQGVEQF
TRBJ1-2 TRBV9 ASSGGTGRGYT
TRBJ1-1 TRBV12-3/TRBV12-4 ASSLRPNTEAF
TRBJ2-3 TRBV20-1 SATRSSTDTQY
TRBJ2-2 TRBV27 ASGPVGELF
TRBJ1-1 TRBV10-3 AMGTENTEAF